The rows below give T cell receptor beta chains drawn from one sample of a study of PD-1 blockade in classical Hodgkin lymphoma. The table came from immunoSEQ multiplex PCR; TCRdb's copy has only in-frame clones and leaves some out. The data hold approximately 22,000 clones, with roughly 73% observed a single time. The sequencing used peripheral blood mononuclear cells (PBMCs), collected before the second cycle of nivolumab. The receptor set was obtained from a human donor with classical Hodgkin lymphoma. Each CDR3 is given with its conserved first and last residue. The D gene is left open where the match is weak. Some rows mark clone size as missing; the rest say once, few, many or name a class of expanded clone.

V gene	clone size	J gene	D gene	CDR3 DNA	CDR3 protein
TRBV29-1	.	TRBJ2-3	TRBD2	TGCAGCGTGGAAAAACTAGCGGGAAACACAGATACGCAGTATTTT	CSVEKLAGNTDTQYF
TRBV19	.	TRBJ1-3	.	TGTGCCAGTACCAAGGACTCTGGAAACACCATATATTTT	CASTKDSGNTIYF
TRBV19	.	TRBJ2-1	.	TGTGCCAGTAGTATCGGAAGTCCCGCCTACAATGAGCAGTTCTTC	CASSIGSPAYNEQFF
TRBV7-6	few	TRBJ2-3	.	TGTGCCAGCAGCTTACGTGCGGCTAGCACAGATACGCAGTATTTT	CASSLRAASTDTQYF
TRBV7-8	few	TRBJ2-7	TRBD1	TGTGCCAGCAGCCTGGACAGGGGTGGGTACGAGCAGTACTTC	CASSLDRGGYEQYF
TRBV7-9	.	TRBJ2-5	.	TGTGCCAGCAGCTTAGCAGGATGGGAGACCCAGTACTTC	CASSLAGWETQYF
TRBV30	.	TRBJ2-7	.	TGTGCCTGGACCCGCCCCTCCGACAGTTCCTACGAGCAGTACTTC	CAWTRPSDSSYEQYF
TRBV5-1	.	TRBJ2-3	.	TGCGCCAGCAGCTCGATGGACGGTGGTACGCAGTATTTT	CASSSMDGGTQYF
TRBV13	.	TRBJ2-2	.	TGTGCCAGCAGCTCCCCAGGGGGGGCGAACACCGGGGAGCTGTTTTTT	CASSSPGGANTGELFF
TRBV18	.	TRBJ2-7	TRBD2	TGTGCCAGCTCACCTATTATTGGGACTAGCGGAGACTCCTACGAGCAGTACTTC	CASSPIIGTSGDSYEQYF
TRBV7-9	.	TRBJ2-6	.	TGTGCCAGCACCCAGGGGACTGGGGCCAACGTCCTGACTTTC	CASTQGTGANVLTF
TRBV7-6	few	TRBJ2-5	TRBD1	TGTGCCAGCAGCTTAGATCTGGTGGGGACAGGGGTTGAGACCCAGTACTTC	CASSLDLVGTGVETQYF
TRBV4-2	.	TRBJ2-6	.	TGTGCCGGTGCGAGGGAGACCGGGGCCAACGTCCTGACTTTC	CAGARETGANVLTF
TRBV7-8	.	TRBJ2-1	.	TGTGCCAGCAGCTTATTCGTCCTCTACGACAATGAGCAGTTCTTC	CASSLFVLYDNEQFF
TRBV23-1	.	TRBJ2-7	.	TGCGCCAGCAGTCCCGGGCAGGAGGCCTACGAGCAGTACTTC	CASSPGQEAYEQYF
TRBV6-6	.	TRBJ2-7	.	TGTGCCAGCAGTGAGCAGTACTTC	CASSEQYF
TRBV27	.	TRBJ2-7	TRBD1	TGTGCCAGCCGGACAGGGCCCGGCGAGCAGTACTTC	CASRTGPGEQYF
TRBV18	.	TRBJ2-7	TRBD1	TGTGCCAGCTCACGGCTCGGACAGGGGATCGACGAGCAGTACTTC	CASSRLGQGIDEQYF
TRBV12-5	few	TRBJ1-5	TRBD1	TGTGCTAGTGGTTTGGTACGACAGGGGCGGTGGTGGCCCCAGCATTTT	CASGLVRQGRWWPQHF
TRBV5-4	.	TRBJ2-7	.	TGTGCCAGCAGCCTTGGCTCGGGGGGCGTGTACGAGCAGTACTTC	CASSLGSGGVYEQYF
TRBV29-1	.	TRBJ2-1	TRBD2	TGCAGCGTGACTAGCGGGAGTAGTGAGCAGTTCTTC	CSVTSGSSEQFF
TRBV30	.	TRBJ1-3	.	TGTGCCTGGAGTGTTGGTGGAAACACCATATATTTT	CAWSVGGNTIYF
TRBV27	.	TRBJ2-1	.	TGTGCCAGCAGTCTGGCGCGGAGAATCAATGAGCAGTTCTTC	CASSLARRINEQFF
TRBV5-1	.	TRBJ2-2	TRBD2	TGCGCCAGCAGCTACGGACTAGCCGGGACCGGGGAGCTGTTTTTT	CASSYGLAGTGELFF
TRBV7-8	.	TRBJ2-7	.	TGTGCCAGCAGCAGCAAATTCTCCTACGAGCAGTACTTC	CASSSKFSYEQYF
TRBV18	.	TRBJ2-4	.	TGTGCCAGCTCCGCAGGTACCCAAGACATTCAGTACTTC	CASSAGTQDIQYF
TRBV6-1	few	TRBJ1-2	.	TGTGCCAGCAGTAAGACGGTGAATGGGGGCTACACCTTC	CASSKTVNGGYTF